The next 20 T cell receptor beta chains were all read from a single sample in a study of Ad26.COV2.S vaccination and SARS-CoV-2 variants. This sample's treatment: roughly 20 received Ad26.COV2.S at low or high dose, single or two shots; about five received placebo; per-sample allocation not given. It was on day 63 after the first vaccine or placebo injection that samples were taken. Data came from immunoSEQ multiplex PCR; TCRdb stores just in-frame clones and leaves some out. The sample contains roughly 450,000 clones, approximately 90% of which appear only once. Specimen: peripheral blood, collected in a trial of Ad26.COV2.S vaccine versus placebo. These receptors all come from a person aged 18 to 59 who received the Ad26.COV2.S COVID-19 vaccine or a placebo.

This chain connects TRBV19 to TRBJ1-4; 11 bases are a match to TRBD1. Trimming cost V 5 bases and J 7 bases; bases outside gene matches: 6. The germline CDR1 and CDR2 sequences are LNHDA and SQIVND (reference sequence). The CDR3 is made up of 15 amino acids. The CDR3 coding sequence is TGTGCCAGTAGTCACCCCGGGACAGGGGGTGAAAAACTGTTTTTT. Its protein product is CASSHPGTGGEKLFF.

V and J are TRBV2 and TRBJ2-5; weak D call: TRBD2 (6 bases). Germline lookup yields CDR1 SNHLY and CDR2 FYNNEI. Trimming left V 7 bases short and J 7 bases short, with 10 bases between. The CDR3 is 11 amino acids. The DNA for the CDR3 is TGTGCCAGCACAAAGGGAGGGACCCAGTACTTC. Residues: CASTKGGTQYF.

V gene TRBV19 combines with J gene TRBJ2-2; D is unresolved. Germline V gene lookup returns CDR1 LNHDA and CDR2 SQIVND (reference sequence). The CDR3 length is 16 residues. Trimming took off 6 bases at V and 0 bases at J, with 14 bases between the two ends. Here the CDR3 DNA reads TGTGCCAGTAGCCCTCGGGTGGTCGCGAACACCGGGGAGCTGTTTTTT. It yields the protein CASSPRVVANTGELFF.

The V and J genes are TRBV11-2 and TRBJ1-5, with no clear D. V dropped 6 bases and J dropped 9 bases, with 12 bases sitting between them. The CDR3 has 12 residues. Germline lookup yields CDR1 SGHAT and CDR2 FQNNGV. The CDR3 here is CASSDGELPQHF. The DNA of the CDR3 is TGTGCCAGCAGTGATGGGGAGTTGCCCCAGCATTTT.

The chain joins TRBV4-3 to TRBJ2-7, with unresolved D. Germline V gives CDR1 LGHNA, CDR2 YSLEER. The CDR3 has 18 residues. V was clipped by 4 bases and J by 0 bases, with 22 bases between them. CDR3 region: CASSLNHARSSASYEQYF. CDR3 sequence (DNA): TGCGCCAGCAGCCTAAACCACGCGAGGTCATCTGCCTCCTACGAGCAGTACTTC.

The CDR3 bases are TGTGCCAGCAGTTACGATCGGGCTAATGAAAAACTGTTTTTT. This codes for CASSYDRANEKLFF. The V gene is TRBV6-5, the J gene TRBJ1-4; D not certain. Germline lookup yields CDR1 MNHEY and CDR2 SVGAGI. CDR3 length equals 14 residues. Trimming removed 2 bases at V and 3 bases at J, with 7 bases between.

The chain carries TRBV9 and TRBJ2-7; 10 bases fit TRBD2. Germline values: CDR1 SGDLS, CDR2 YYNGEE. The V segment lost 0 bases and the J segment 6 bases; nucleotides outside the gene matches: 6. This CDR3 spans 15 amino acids. The CDR3 DNA reads as TGTGCCAGCAGCGTAGGTTCTAGCGGGAGACTCGAGCAGTACTTC. Translated: CASSVGSSGRLEQYF.

The rearrangement links TRBV7-6 to TRBJ2-7; 9 positions agree with TRBD2. The CDR3 covers 16 residues. V trimming: 5 bases; J trimming: 4 bases; junction bases outside the gene matches: 12. Germline CDR1 SGHVS, CDR2 FNYEAQ. CDR3 nucleotide sequence: TGTGCCAGCAGCCTTTCCGCTAGCGGGAATTGGTACGAGCAGTACTTC. Translated: CASSLSASGNWYEQYF.

This chain links TRBV5-4 with TRBJ2-7, with TRBD1 matching over 8 bases. In germline, CDR1 is SGHNT, CDR2 YYREEE (reference sequence). V was clipped by 3 bases and J by 3 bases; unmatched bases: 5. This CDR3 contains 14 residues. CDR3 region: CASSSPGQDYEQYF. The CDR3 DNA sequence: TGTGCCAGCAGCTCGCCGGGACAGGACTACGAGCAGTACTTC.

This clone occurred once. V gene TRBV7-2 combines with J gene TRBJ2-1, with D maybe TRBD2 (6 bases). Germline V gene data show CDR1 as SGHTA and CDR2 as FQGNSA. V was clipped by 1 base and J by 5 bases, with 9 bases between them. This CDR3 has 14 residues. CDR3 coding DNA: TGTGCCAGCAGCTTAGTTCGACTAGACAATGAGCAGTTCTTC. This codes for CASSLVRLDNEQFF.

The chain joins TRBV11-2 to TRBJ1-3; TRBD1 matches at 9 bases. The germline V gene encodes CDR1 SGHAT and CDR2 FQNNGV. The length of the CDR3 is 15 residues. V shed 8 bases, J shed 4 bases, and the junction held 9 bases outside the gene matches. The CDR3 sequence: CASGHKGTGGNTIYF. For the CDR3, the DNA is TGTGCCAGCGGTCATAAAGGGACAGGGGGAAACACCATATATTTT.

The chain couples TRBV18 to TRBJ1-1; 12 bases align to TRBD1. This CDR3 spans 16 amino acids. Germline-derived CDR1 and CDR2 are KGHSH and LQKENI. Germline trimming cut 3 bases from V and 6 bases from J; bases unmatched to any gene: 8. The CDR3 coding sequence is TGTGCCAGCTCACCGAATCCGGGACAGGGGGCCCCTGAAGCTTTCTTT. The encoded protein is CASSPNPGQGAPEAFF.

This chain joins TRBV12-5 and TRBJ1-5, with 8 bases aligning to TRBD1. V gave up 3 bases and J gave up 6 bases; unmatched junction bases: 1. Germline V CDR1 and CDR2: LGHNT, FRNRAP. This CDR3 region has 13 residues. The CDR3 DNA is TGTGCTAGTGGTTTCACAGGGGGTCAGCCCCAGCATTTT. Amino acids: CASGFTGGQPQHF.

The rearrangement links TRBV3-1 (or the pseudogene TRBV3-2) to TRBJ2-7, with D tentatively TRBD1 (7 bases). Germline assignment: CDR1 LGHDT and CDR2 YNNKEL (reference sequence). The V and J ends lost 4 bases and 5 bases respectively, with 18 bases between them. The CDR3 is 15 amino acids. CDR3 sequence: CASSRRQGLSDEQYF. CDR3 bases: TGTGCCAGCAGCCGACGACAGGGACTGAGTGACGAGCAGTACTTC.

This clone occurred once. The chain links TRBV7-2 to TRBJ2-2; D uncertain. Germline V gene data show CDR1 as SGHTA and CDR2 as FQGNSA. This CDR3 spans 12 amino acids. V was cut by 5 bases and J by 3 bases, with 4 bases left in between. The CDR3 DNA reads as TGTGCCAGCAGCGTCGACACCGGGGAGCTGTTTTTT. It translates to CASSVDTGELFF.

The chain is built from TRBV7-2 and TRBJ1-1; D gene ambiguous. Germline V gene sequence: CDR1 SGHTA, CDR2 FQGNSA. The CDR3 loop spans 15 amino acids. Trimming left V 1 base short and J 0 bases short, with 9 bases between. For the CDR3, the DNA is TGTGCCAGCAGCTTAGTGGGCAGAATGAACACTGAAGCTTTCTTT. It codes for CASSLVGRMNTEAFF.

The chain combines TRBV30 with TRBJ1-4, with 7 bases fitting TRBD1. This CDR3 contains 13 residues. The germline V gene has CDR1 GTSNPN and CDR2 SVGIG (reference sequence). V was pared by 8 bases and J by 1 base, with 4 bases of the junction left unmatched. In DNA, the CDR3 is TGTGCCGGCCGACAGGGAACTAATGAAAAACTGTTTTTT. It yields the protein CAGRQGTNEKLFF.

V and J are TRBV5-1 and TRBJ2-7, with 7 bases lining up with TRBD1. The CDR3 has 14 amino acids. Per the germline V gene, CDR1 is SGHRS and CDR2 is YFSETQ. The V and J ends lost 4 bases and 6 bases, in that order; junction bases with no gene match: 10. Written as DNA, the CDR3 is TGCGCCAGCAGCCCTACCGGGGACAGCACCGAGCAGTACTTC. Translating gives CASSPTGDSTEQYF.

V usage is TRBV6-2 or TRBV6-3 and J usage is TRBJ2-4, with 7 nucleotides matching TRBD1. J was trimmed by 0 bases and V by 2 bases; bases with no gene match: 16. Germline V gene sequence: CDR1 MNHEY, CDR2 SVGEGT. CDR3 length: 20 residues. In DNA, the CDR3 is TGTGCCAGCAGTTACCAAACAACCGGGACAGTCATTATAGCCAAAAACATTCAGTACTTC. This translates into CASSYQTTGTVIIAKNIQYF.

This chain uses TRBV10-1 with TRBJ2-7; D gene uncertain. CDR1 is WNHNN and CDR2 is SYGVQD in the germline V gene (reference sequence). The CDR3 has 13 amino acids. Trimming stripped 0 bases from V and 5 bases from J, with 8 bases between. CDR3 DNA: TGCGCCAGCAGTGAGTCGGGAACCAACGAGCAGTACTTC. It translates to CASSESGTNEQYF.